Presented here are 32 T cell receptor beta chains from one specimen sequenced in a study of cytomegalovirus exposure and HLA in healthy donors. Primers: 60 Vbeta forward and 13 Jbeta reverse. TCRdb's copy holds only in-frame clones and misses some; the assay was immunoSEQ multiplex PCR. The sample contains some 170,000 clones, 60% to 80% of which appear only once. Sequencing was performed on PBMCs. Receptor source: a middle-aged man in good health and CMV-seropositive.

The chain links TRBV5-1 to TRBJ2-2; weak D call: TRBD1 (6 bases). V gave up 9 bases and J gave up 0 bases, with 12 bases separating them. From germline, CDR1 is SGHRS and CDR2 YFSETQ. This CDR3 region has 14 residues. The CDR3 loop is CATGRDTNTGELFF. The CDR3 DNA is TGCGCCACAGGACGGGACACGAACACCGGGGAGCTGTTTTTT.

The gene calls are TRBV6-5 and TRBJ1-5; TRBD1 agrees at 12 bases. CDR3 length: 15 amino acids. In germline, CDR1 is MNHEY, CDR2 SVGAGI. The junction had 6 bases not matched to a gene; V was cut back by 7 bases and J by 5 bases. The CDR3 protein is CASNPGTGGDQPQHF. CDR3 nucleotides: TGTGCCAGCAATCCCGGGACAGGGGGCGATCAGCCCCAGCATTTT.

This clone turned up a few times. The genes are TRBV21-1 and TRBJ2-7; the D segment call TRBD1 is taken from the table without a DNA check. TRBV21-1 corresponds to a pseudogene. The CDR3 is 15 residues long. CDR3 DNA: TGTGCCAGCCCGTATCCGGGACAGGGCGGCCACGAGCAGTACTTC. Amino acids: CASPYPGQGGHEQYF.

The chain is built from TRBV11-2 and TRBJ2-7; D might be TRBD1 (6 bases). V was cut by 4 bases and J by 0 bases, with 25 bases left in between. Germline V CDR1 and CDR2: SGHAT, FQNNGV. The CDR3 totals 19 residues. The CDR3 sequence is CASSSIRDTQPFSSYEQYF. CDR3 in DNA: TGTGCCAGCAGCTCGATCCGGGACACCCAGCCGTTCAGCTCCTACGAGCAGTACTTC.

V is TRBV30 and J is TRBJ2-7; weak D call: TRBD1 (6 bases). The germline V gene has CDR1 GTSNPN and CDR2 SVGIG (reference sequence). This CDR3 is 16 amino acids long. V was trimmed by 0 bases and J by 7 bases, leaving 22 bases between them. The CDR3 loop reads CAWSVPRNRASGEQYF. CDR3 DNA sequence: TGTGCCTGGAGTGTACCAAGGAACAGGGCCTCGGGGGAGCAGTACTTC.

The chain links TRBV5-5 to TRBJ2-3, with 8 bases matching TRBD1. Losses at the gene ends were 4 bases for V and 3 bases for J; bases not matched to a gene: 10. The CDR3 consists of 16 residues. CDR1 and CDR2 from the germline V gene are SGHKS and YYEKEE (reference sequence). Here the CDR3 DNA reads TGTGCCAGCAGCAGCGGCGCGACAGGGGTAACAGATACGCAGTATTTT. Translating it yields CASSSGATGVTDTQYF. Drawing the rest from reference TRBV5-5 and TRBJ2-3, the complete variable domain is DAGVTQSPTHLIKTRGQQVTLRCSPISGHKSVSWYQQVLGQGPQFIFQYYEKEERGRGNFPDRFSARQFPNYSSELNVNALLLGDSALYLCASSSGATGVTDTQYFGPGTRLTVL.

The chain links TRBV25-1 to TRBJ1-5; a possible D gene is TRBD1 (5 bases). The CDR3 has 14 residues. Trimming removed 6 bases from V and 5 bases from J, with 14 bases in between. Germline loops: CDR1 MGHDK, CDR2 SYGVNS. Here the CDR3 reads CASSQQGWDQPQHF. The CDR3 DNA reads TGTGCCAGCAGCCAGCAGGGTTGGGATCAGCCCCAGCATTTT.

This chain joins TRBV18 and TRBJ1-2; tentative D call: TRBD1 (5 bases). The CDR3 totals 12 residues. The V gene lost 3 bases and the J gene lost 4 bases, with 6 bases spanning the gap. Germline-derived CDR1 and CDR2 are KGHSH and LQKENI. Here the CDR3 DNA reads TGTGCCAGCTCACCTGACAGCTATGGCTACACCTTC. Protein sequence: CASSPDSYGYTF.

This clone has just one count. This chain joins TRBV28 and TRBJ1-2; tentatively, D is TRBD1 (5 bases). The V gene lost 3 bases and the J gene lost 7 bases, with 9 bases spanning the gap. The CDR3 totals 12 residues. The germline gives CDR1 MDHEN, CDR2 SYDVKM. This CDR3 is CASSFSRAGYTF. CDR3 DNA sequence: TGTGCCAGCAGTTTTTCCAGGGCTGGCTACACCTTC.

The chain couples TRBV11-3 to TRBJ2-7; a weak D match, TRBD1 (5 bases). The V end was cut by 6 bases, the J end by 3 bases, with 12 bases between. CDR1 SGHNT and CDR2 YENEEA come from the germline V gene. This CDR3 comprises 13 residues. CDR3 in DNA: TGTGCCAGCAGTAGACAGAACAACTACGAGCAGTACTTC. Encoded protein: CASSRQNNYEQYF. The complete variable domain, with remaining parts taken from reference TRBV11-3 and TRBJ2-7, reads EAGVVQSPRYKIIEKKQPVAFWCNPISGHNTLYWYLQNLGQGPELLIRYENEEAVDDSQLPKDRFSAERLKGVDSTLKIQPAELGDSAVYLCASSRQNNYEQYFGPGTRLTVT.

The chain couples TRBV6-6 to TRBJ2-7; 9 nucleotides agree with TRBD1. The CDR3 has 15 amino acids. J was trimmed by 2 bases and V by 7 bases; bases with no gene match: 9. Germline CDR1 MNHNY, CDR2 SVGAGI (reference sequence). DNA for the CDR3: TGTGCCAGCATCCTAGACGGGACAGGGACCTACGAGCAGTACTTC. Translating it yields CASILDGTGTYEQYF.

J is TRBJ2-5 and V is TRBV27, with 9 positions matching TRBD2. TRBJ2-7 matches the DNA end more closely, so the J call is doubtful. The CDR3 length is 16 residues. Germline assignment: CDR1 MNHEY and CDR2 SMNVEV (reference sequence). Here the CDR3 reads CASSWVAGVIPYEQYF. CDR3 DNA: TGTGCCAGCAGTTGGGTAGCGGGAGTTATCCCCTACGAGCAGTACTTC.

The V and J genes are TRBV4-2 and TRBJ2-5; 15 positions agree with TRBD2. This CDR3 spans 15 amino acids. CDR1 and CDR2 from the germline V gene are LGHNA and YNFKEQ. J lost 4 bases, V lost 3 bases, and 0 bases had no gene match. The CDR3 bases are TGTGCCAGCAGCCAGGGACTAGCGGGAGGAGAGACCCAGTACTTC. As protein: CASSQGLAGGETQYF.

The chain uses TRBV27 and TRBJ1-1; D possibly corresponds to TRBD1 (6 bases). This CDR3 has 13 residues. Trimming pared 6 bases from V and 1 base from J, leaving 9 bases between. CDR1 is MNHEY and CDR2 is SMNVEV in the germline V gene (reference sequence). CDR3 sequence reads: CASSAQGNTEAFF. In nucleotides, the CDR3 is TGTGCCAGCAGCGCACAGGGGAACACTGAAGCTTTCTTT.

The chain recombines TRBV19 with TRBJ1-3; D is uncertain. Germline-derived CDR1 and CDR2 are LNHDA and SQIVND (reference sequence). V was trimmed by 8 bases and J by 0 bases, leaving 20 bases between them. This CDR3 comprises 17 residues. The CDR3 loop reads CASWSVSPHNSGNTIYF. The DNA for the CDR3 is TGTGCCAGTTGGAGCGTGAGCCCGCATAACTCTGGAAACACCATATATTTT.

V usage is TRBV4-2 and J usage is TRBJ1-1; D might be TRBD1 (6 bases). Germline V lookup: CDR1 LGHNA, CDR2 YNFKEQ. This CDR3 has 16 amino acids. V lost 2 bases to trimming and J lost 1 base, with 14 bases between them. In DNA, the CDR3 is TGTGCCAGCAGCCAACAATTACAGGGCGGGAACACTGAAGCTTTCTTT. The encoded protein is CASSQQLQGGNTEAFF.

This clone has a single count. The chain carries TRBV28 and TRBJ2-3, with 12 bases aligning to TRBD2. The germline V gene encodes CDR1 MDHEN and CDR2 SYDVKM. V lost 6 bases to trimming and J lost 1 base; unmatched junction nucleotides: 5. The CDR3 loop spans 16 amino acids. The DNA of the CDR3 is TGTGCCAGCAGACCGACTAGCGGGGGTGGCACAGATACGCAGTATTTT. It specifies CASRPTSGGGTDTQYF.

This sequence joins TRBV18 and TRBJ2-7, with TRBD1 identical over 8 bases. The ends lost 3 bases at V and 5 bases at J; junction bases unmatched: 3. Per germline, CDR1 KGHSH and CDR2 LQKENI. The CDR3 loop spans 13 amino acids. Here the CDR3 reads CASSPGQVDEQYF. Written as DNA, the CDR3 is TGTGCCAGCTCACCGGGACAGGTCGACGAGCAGTACTTC.

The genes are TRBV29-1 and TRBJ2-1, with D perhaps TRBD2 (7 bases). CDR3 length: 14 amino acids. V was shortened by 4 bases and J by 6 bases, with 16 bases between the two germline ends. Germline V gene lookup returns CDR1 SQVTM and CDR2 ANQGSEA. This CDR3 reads CSVVGGGDGNEQFF. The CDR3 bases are TGCAGCGTTGTAGGCGGGGGCGATGGCAATGAGCAGTTCTTC.

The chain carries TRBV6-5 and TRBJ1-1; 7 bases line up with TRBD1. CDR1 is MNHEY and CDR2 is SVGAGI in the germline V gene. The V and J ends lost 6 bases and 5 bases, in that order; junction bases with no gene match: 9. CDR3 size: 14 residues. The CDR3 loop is CASRKGGGWTEAFF. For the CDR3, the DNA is TGTGCCAGCAGGAAAGGAGGGGGCTGGACTGAAGCTTTCTTT.

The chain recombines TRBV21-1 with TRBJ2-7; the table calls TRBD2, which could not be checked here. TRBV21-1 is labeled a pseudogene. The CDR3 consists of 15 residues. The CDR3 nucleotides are TGTGCCAGCAGCAAAGGTCGGGTAAGCTCCTACGAGCAGTACTTC. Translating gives CASSKGRVSSYEQYF.

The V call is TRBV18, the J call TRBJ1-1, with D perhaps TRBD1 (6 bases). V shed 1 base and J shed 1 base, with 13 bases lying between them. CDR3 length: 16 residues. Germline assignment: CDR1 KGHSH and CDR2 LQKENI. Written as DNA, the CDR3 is TGTGCCAGCTCACCACTCCCCGGGACACGGAACACTGAAGCTTTCTTT. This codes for CASSPLPGTRNTEAFF.

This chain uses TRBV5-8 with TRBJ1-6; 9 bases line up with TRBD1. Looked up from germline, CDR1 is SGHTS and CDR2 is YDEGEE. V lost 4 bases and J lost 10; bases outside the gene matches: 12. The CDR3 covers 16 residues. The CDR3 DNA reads TGTGCCAGCAGCACCCTACAGGGGGCGGGTGGCTCACCCCTCCACTTT. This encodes CASSTLQGAGGSPLHF.

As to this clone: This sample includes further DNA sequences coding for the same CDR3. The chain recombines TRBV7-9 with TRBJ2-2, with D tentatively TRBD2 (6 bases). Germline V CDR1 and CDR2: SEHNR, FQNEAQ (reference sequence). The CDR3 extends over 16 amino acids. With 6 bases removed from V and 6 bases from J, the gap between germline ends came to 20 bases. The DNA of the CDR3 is TGTGCCAGCAGTCCGCCTGGGGGGAGTTCCTCCGGGGAGCTGTTTTTT. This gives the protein CASSPPGGSSSGELFF.

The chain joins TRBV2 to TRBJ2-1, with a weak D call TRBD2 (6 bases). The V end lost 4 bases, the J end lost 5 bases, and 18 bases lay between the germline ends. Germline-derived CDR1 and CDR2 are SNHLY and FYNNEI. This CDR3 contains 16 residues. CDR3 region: CASSGPAPRTNNEQFF. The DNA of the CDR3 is TGTGCCAGCAGTGGCCCAGCGCCTAGGACTAACAATGAGCAGTTCTTC. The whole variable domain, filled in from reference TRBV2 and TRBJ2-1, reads EPEVTQTPSHQVTQMGQEVILRCVPISNHLYFYWYRQILGQKVEFLVSFYNNEISEKSEIFDDQFSVERPDGSNFTLKIRSTKLEDSAMYFCASSGPAPRTNNEQFFGPGTRLTVL.

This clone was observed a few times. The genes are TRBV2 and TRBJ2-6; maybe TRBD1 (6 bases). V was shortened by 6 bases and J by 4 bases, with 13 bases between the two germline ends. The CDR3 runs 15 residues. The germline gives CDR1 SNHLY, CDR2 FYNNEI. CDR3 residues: CASRFTGSGANVLTF. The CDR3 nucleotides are TGTGCCAGCAGGTTTACAGGGTCGGGGGCCAACGTCCTGACTTTC.

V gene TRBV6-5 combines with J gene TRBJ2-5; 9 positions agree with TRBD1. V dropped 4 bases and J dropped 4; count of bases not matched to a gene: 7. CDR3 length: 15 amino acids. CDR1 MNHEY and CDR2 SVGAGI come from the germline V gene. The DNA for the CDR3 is TGTGCCAGCAGTTGGGGACAGGGCAGTGGAGAGACCCAGTACTTC. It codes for CASSWGQGSGETQYF.

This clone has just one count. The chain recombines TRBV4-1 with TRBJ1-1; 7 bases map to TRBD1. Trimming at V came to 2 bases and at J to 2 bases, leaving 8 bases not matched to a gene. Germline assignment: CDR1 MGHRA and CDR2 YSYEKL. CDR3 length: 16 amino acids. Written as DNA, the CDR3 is TGCGCCAGCAGCCAAACCACGGACAGGCGTAACACTGAAGCTTTCTTT. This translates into CASSQTTDRRNTEAFF.

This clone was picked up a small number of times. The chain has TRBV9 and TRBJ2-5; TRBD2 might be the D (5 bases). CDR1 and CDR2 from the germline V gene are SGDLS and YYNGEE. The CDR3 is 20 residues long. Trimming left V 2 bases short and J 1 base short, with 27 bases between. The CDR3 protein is CASSVSPEGDGKNSQETQYF. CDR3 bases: TGTGCCAGCAGCGTCTCTCCAGAGGGAGACGGAAAAAACAGCCAAGAGACCCAGTACTTC.

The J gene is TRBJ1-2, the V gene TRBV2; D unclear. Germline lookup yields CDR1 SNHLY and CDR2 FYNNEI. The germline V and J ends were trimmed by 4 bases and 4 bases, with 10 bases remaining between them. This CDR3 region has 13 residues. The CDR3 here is CASSVRATYGYTF. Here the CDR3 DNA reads TGTGCCAGCAGTGTGAGGGCTACCTATGGCTACACCTTC.

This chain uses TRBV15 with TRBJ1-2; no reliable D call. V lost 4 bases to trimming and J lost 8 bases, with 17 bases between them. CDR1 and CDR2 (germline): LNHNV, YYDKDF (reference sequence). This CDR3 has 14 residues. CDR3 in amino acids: CATSTPGNYWGYTF. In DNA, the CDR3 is TGTGCCACCAGCACTCCCGGGAACTACTGGGGCTACACCTTC. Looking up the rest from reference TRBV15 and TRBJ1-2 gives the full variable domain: DAMVIQNPRYQVTQFGKPVTLSCSQTLNHNVMYWYQQKSSQAPKLLFHYYDKDFNNEADTPDNFQSRRPNTSFCFLDIRSPGLGDTAMYLCATSTPGNYWGYTFGSGTRLTVV.

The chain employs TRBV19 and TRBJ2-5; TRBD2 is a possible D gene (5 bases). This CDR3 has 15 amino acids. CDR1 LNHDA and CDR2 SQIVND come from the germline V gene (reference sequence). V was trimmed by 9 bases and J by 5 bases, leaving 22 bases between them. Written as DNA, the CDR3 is TGTGCCAGCCGACCCCCCGGTCGAGCGGCGGAGACCCAGTACTTC. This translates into CASRPPGRAAETQYF.